These T cell receptor beta chains were read from a single sample in a study of blood T cell repertoires in COVID-19. The table came from immunoSEQ multiplex PCR; TCRdb's copy has only in-frame clones and leaves some out. The sample records 100,000 or so clones, more than 75% being singletons. The sequenced material came from peripheral blood. These receptors all come from a woman in her twenties or thirties with acute or convalescent COVID-19. Both conserved end residues are part of each CDR3. Each record gives: J gene, V gene, CDR3 protein.

TRBJ2-3	TRBV9	CASSSSTGLDTQYF
TRBJ2-3	TRBV12-3/TRBV12-4	CASSFGDTQYF
TRBJ2-3	TRBV3-1/TRBV3-2	CASSQALAVSSTDTQYF
TRBJ2-2	TRBV24-1	CATSDLQGENTGELFF
TRBJ1-1	TRBV15	CATSRDSGGSGTKAFF
TRBJ1-1	TRBV6-5	CASSYSGRVGTEAFF
TRBJ1-6	TRBV14	CASSPMDRPLHF
TRBJ1-1	TRBV28	CASRPGLQDTEAFF
TRBJ2-5	TRBV2	CASRQGGETQYF
TRBJ2-5	TRBV7-3	CASSRGEFQETQYF
TRBJ1-4	TRBV5-1	CASRSGTGLNEKLFF
TRBJ2-6	TRBV7-9	CASSPGTGVPLWANVLTF
TRBJ1-5	TRBV19	CASSIPSSQPQHF
TRBJ1-4	TRBV6-6	CASIPGQETTNEKLFF
TRBJ1-4	TRBV30	CAWSDRNSPTNEKLFF
TRBJ1-1	TRBV2	CASTIDRRGEEAFF
TRBJ1-1	TRBV18	CASSSTGGRTEAFF
TRBJ1-5	TRBV27	CASRGLSNQPQHF
TRBJ2-3	TRBV7-8	CASSLVGEESASTDTQYF
TRBJ2-7	TRBV7-9	CASSQGGRDHEQYF
TRBJ2-3	TRBV3-1/TRBV3-2	CASSQGGTSGDGPDTQYF
TRBJ1-2	TRBV3-1/TRBV3-2	CASSQFRSTGSGYTF
TRBJ2-4	TRBV19	CASSIDPTGSAKNIQYF
TRBJ1-5	TRBV19	CASSSRTGINQPQHF